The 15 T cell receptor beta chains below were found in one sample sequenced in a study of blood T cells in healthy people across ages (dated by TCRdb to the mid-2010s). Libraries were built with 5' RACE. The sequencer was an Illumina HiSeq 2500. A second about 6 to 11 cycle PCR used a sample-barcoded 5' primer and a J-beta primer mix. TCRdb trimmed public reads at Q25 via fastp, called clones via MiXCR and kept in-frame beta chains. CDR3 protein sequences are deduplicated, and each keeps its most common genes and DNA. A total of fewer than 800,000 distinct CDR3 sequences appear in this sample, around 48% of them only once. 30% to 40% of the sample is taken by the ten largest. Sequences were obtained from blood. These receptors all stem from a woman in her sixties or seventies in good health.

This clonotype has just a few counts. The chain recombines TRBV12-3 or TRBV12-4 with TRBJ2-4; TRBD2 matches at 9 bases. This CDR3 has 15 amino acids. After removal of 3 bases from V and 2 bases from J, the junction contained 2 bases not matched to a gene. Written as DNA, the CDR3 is TGTGCCAGCAGTTTGCTAGCGGGAACCAAAAACATTCAGTACTTC. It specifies CASSLLAGTKNIQYF.

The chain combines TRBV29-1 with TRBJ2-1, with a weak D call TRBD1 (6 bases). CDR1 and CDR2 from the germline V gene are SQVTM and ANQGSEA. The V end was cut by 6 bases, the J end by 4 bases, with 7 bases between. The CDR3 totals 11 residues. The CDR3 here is CSVGQYNEQFF. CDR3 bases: TGCAGCGTGGGACAATACAATGAGCAGTTCTTC.

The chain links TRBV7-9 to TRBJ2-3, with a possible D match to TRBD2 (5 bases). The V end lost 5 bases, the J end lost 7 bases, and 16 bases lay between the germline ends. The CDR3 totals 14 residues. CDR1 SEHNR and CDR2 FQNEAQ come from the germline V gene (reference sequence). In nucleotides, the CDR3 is TGTGCCAGCAGCCCCCCAGGCCTCGGGAATACGCAGTATTTT. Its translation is CASSPPGLGNTQYF.

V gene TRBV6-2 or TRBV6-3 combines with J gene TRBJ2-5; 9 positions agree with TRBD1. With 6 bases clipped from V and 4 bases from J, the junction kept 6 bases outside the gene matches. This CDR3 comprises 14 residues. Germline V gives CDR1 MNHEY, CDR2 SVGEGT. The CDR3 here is CASRSGTGRETQYF. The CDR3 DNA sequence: TGTGCCAGCAGGTCCGGGACAGGGCGAGAGACCCAGTACTTC.

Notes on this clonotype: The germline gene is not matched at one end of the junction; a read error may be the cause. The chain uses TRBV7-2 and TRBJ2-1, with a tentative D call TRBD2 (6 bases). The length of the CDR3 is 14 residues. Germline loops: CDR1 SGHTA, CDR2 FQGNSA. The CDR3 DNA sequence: TGTGCCAGCGGCTTAGTTGCAGGGACTAATGAGCAGTTCTTC. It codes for CASGLVAGTNEQFF.

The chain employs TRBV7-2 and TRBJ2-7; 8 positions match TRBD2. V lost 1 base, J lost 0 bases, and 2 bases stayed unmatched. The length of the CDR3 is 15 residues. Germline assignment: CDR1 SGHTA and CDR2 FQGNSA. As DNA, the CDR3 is TGTGCCAGCAGCTTAGTAGCGGGGCCCTCCTACGAGCAGTACTTC. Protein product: CASSLVAGPSYEQYF.

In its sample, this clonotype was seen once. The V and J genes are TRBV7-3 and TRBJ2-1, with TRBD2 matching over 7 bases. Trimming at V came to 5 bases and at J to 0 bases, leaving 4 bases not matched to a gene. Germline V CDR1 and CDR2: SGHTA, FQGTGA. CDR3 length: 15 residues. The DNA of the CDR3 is TGTGCCAGCAGCCTAGCGGACCTCTCCTACAATGAGCAGTTCTTC. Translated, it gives CASSLADLSYNEQFF.

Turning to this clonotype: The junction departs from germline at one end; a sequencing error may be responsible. Here the CDR3 reads CTSSRTSDNEQFF. The CDR3, as DNA: TGTACCAGCTCACGGACTAGCGACAATGAGCAGTTCTTC. The chain combines TRBV18 with TRBJ2-1; 9 bases map to TRBD2. The CDR3 has 13 residues. The germline gives CDR1 KGHSH, CDR2 LQKENI.

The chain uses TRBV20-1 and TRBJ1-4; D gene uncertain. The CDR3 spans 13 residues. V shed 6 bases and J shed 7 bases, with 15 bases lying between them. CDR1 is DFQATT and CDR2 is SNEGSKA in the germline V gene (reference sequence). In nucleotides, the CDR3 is TGCAGTGCCTCGCGCGGGTTAAGTGAAAAACTGTTTTTT. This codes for CSASRGLSEKLFF.

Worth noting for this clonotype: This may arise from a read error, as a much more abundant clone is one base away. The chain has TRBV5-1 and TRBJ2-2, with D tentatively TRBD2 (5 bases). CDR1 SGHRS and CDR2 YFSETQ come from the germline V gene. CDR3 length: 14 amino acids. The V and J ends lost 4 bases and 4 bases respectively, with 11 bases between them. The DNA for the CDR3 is TGCGCCAGCAGCGGGGTTAGCGCCACCGGGGAGCTGTTTTTT. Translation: CASSGVSATGELFF.

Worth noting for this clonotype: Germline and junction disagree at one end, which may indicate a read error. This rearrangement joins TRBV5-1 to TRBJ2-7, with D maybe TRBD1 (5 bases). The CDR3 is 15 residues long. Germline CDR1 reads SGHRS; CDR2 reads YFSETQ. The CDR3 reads CASSSTQGRRYVQYF. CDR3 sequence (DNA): TGCGCCAGCAGCTCAACCCAGGGAAGGCGGTACGTGCAGTACTTC.

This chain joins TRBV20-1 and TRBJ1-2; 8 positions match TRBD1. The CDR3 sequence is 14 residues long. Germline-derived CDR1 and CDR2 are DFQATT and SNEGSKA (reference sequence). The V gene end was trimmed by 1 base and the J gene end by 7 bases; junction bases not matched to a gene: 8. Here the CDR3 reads CSARAVDRVTGYTF. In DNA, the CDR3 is TGCAGTGCTAGAGCAGTGGACAGGGTGACTGGCTACACCTTC.

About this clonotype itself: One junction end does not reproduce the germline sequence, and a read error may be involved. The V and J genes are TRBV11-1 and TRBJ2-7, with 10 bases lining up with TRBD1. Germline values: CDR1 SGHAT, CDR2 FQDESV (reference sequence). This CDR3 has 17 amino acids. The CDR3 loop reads CVSSLIGPGTGVYEQYF. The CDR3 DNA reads TGTGTCAGCAGCTTAATTGGCCCCGGGACAGGGGTTTACGAGCAGTACTTC.

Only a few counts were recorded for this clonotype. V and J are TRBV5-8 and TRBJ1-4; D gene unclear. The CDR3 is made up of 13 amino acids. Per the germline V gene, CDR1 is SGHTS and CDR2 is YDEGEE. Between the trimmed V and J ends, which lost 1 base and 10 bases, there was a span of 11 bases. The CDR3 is CASSLKDTRKLFF. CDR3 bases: TGTGCCAGCAGCTTGAAGGATACGAGAAAACTGTTTTTT.

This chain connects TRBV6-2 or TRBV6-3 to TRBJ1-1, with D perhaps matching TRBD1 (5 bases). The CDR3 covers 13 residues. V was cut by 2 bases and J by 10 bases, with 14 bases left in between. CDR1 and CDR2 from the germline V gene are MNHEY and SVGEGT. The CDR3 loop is CASSYVGVSGAFF. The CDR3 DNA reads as TGTGCCAGCAGTTACGTGGGGGTTAGTGGAGCTTTCTTT.